This T cell receptor (beta chain) was identified during a study of T-cell reconstitution after alpha-beta-depleted transplantation in children. Preparation of the TCRbeta library used unique molecular identifiers. MiXCR, applied by TCRdb to the PCR reads, yields one record per CDR3 protein. This sample has around 420,000 distinct CDR3 sequences; roughly 15% occur once, and the top ten carry 25% to 30%. Deletions cut 0 bases from V and 1 base from J, with 10 bases between. The germline V gene has CDR1 SQVTM and CDR2 ANQGSEA. There are 15 residues in the CDR3. The study's findings and limits: At the one-year point after transplant, T-cell counts and TCRbeta diversity were found to come mostly from T cells that had been newly produced.

As for this clonotype: What it binds is unknown.

This chain joins TRBV29-1 and TRBJ2-4; the D gene is possibly TRBD1 (5 bases). This receptor was obtained from a boy under two years old who had a stem cell transplant for Wiskott-Aldrich syndrome, so the T cells may come from the graft donor. Here the sequenced sample was PBMCs, mostly from graft donor cells, taken 360 days after TCRalphabeta/CD19-depleted stem cell transplant. The CDR3 loop reads CSVEDKGVAKNIQYF. As DNA, the CDR3 is TGCAGCGTTGAAGATAAAGGGGTGGCCAAAAACATTCAGTACTTC.